The source of this T cell receptor (beta chain) is a study of blood T cells in healthy people across ages. Per the germline V gene, CDR1 is ENHRY and CDR2 is SYGVKD. V was clipped by 2 bases and J by 4 bases, with 20 bases between them. The CDR3 is made up of 17 amino acids. This clonotype was picked up a small number of times. For the second PCR, which ran for about 7 to 12 cycles, a sample-barcoded 5' primer and a J-beta primer mix were used. One entry per CDR3 protein results from TCRdb running MiXCR on the 5' RACE reads. Seen here are 1,500,000 or so distinct CDR3 sequences, roughly 64% observed once, and the top ten hold approximately 7%.

Sequencing used blood. The chain carries TRBV10-3 and TRBJ1-2, with a weak D call TRBD1 (5 bases). This clonotype originated in a man between 18 and 35 years old in good health. The CDR3 DNA reads as TGTGCCATCAGTGAGCCAGTAACCGGGACGGATCTCTATGGCTACACCTTC. Translation gives CAISEPVTGTDLYGYTF.